What follows are 21 T cell receptor beta chains derived from one specimen sequenced in a study of beta chain features in type 1 diabetes. Expressed TCRB transcripts were sequenced because the isolated RNA had all been reverse transcribed beforehand. The data were produced by immunoSEQ multiplex PCR, yet TCRdb's version contains in-frame clones alone and is incomplete. The sample includes some 360,000 clones, around a fifth of them seen just once. Sequenced sample: naive CD4+ T cells from blood. These TCRs come from a young woman in good health.

V usage is TRBV10-2 and J usage is TRBJ2-7; 12 positions match TRBD2. J gave up 5 bases and V 5 bases, and 10 bases lay outside the gene matches. The germline V gene has CDR1 WSHSY and CDR2 SAAADI. There are 16 residues in the CDR3. For the CDR3, the DNA is TGCGCCAGCAGTTCTCCCGGGACTAGCGGGTTTCACGAGCAGTACTTC. Its protein is CASSSPGTSGFHEQYF.

J is TRBJ1-1 and V is TRBV18, with D possibly being TRBD1 (6 bases). CDR1 is KGHSH, CDR2 LQKENI, per germline. V was clipped by 1 base and J by 8 bases, with 14 bases between them. The CDR3 is 14 residues long. CDR3 nucleotides: TGTGCCAGCTCACCACTGGACAGCGGGATCGAAGCTTTCTTT. The encoded protein is CASSPLDSGIEAFF.

This chain links TRBV30 with TRBJ2-5, with 9 bases matching TRBD1. The closer fit of TRBJ2-7 to the DNA end suggests the J call may be wrong. Germline V lookup: CDR1 GTSNPN, CDR2 SVGIG (reference sequence). This CDR3 spans 13 amino acids. The CDR3 region has the DNA TGTGCCTGGACGGGACAGGGCCCCTACGAGCAGTACTTC. Amino acid sequence: CAWTGQGPYEQYF.

The V call is TRBV5-4, the J call TRBJ1-1, with 7 positions matching TRBD1. The CDR3 consists of 15 residues. CDR1 and CDR2 from the germline V gene are SGHNT and YYREEE (reference sequence). J gave up 0 bases and V 4 bases, and 6 bases lay outside the gene matches. CDR3 nucleotides: TGTGCCAGCAGCAGAGAGGGGACAGTGAACACTGAAGCTTTCTTT. It translates to CASSREGTVNTEAFF. The full variable domain, completed using reference TRBV5-4 and TRBJ1-1, is ETGVTQSPTHLIKTRGQQVTLRCSSQSGHNTVSWYQQALGQGPQFIFQYYREEENGRGNFPPRFSGLQFPNYSSELNVNALELDDSALYLCASSREGTVNTEAFFGQGTRLTVV.

The V and J genes are TRBV7-2 and TRBJ1-5, with 10 bases fitting TRBD1. The trim removed 8 bases at V and 0 bases at J, leaving 10 bases unmatched. Germline CDR1 and CDR2: SGHTA and FQGNSA. The CDR3 consists of 17 residues. The CDR3 region has the DNA TGTGCCAGCCGACCCGGGACAGGGGTTTATAGCAATCAGCCCCAGCATTTT. Protein product: CASRPGTGVYSNQPQHF. Full variable domain (outside the CDR3, taken from reference TRBV7-2 and TRBJ1-5): GAGVSQSPSNKVTEKGKDVELRCDPISGHTALYWYRQSLGQGLEFLIYFQGNSAPDKSGLPSDRFSAERTGGSVSTLTIQRTQQEDSAVYLCASRPGTGVYSNQPQHFGDGTRLSIL.

The gene calls are TRBV14 and TRBJ2-3; D ambiguous. Trimming took off 3 bases at V and 6 bases at J, with 4 bases between the two ends. CDR3 size: 11 residues. Germline values: CDR1 SGHDN, CDR2 FVKESK. CDR3 bases: TGTGCCAGCAGCCACTCGGATACGCAGTATTTT. This translates into CASSHSDTQYF.

This clone was recorded a few times. The genes are TRBV7-9 and TRBJ2-7; the D gene is possibly TRBD1 (6 bases). V dropped 5 bases and J dropped 6 bases, with 11 bases sitting between them. The CDR3 is made up of 12 amino acids. The germline gives CDR1 SEHNR, CDR2 FQNEAQ (reference sequence). The CDR3 loop is CASSQDRSEQYF. DNA of the CDR3: TGTGCCAGCAGCCAAGACAGGAGCGAGCAGTACTTC.

The V and J genes are TRBV30 and TRBJ1-5; D unclear. This CDR3 has 12 residues. Trimming pared 3 bases from V and 4 bases from J, leaving 7 bases between. Germline CDR1 reads GTSNPN; CDR2 reads SVGIG (reference sequence). The CDR3 protein is CAWRAGNQPQHF. CDR3 nucleotide sequence: TGTGCCTGGAGGGCAGGTAATCAGCCCCAGCATTTT.

This chain connects TRBV7-9 to TRBJ1-1, with D maybe TRBD1 (6 bases). V was pared by 5 bases and J by 5 bases, with 12 bases between. The CDR3 covers 13 residues. From germline, CDR1 is SEHNR and CDR2 FQNEAQ (reference sequence). CDR3 in amino acids: CASSVTGLTEAFF. The CDR3 DNA is TGTGCCAGCAGCGTCACAGGGTTGACTGAAGCTTTCTTT.

This rearrangement joins TRBV15 to TRBJ1-5, with 7 bases matching TRBD1. J lost 2 bases, V lost 2 bases, and 0 bases had no gene match. Germline CDR1 LNHNV, CDR2 YYDKDF (reference sequence). This CDR3 is 14 amino acids long. The CDR3: CATSRQGGNQPQHF. CDR3 in DNA: TGTGCCACCAGCAGACAGGGGGGCAATCAGCCCCAGCATTTT.

This clone came up a few times. This CDR3 reads CASSQRRADYGYTF. The CDR3 region has the DNA TGTGCCAGCAGCCAACGCAGGGCGGACTATGGCTACACCTTC. The gene calls are TRBV14 and TRBJ1-2, with D tentatively TRBD1 (5 bases). CDR1 and CDR2 from the germline V gene are SGHDN and FVKESK. Trimming took 2 bases from V and 3 from J, leaving 10 bases between them. The length of the CDR3 is 14 residues.

This clone has more than one count but fewer than ten. The rearrangement joins TRBV5-4 to TRBJ2-1; TRBD2 matches 8 bases. The germline gives CDR1 SGHNT, CDR2 YYREEE (reference sequence). CDR3 size: 15 residues. After removal of 4 bases from V and 7 bases from J, the junction contained 10 bases not matched to a gene. Written as DNA, the CDR3 is TGTGCCAGCAGCCTAGGACTAGCAGATGGGAATGAGCAGTTCTTC. This translates into CASSLGLADGNEQFF.

Only a few counts were recorded for this clone. V and J are TRBV5-1 and TRBJ2-7; 10 bases fit TRBD2. This CDR3 contains 14 residues. Germline assignment: CDR1 SGHRS and CDR2 YFSETQ. Trimming removed 2 bases from V and 6 bases from J; junction bases left unmatched: 5. This chain's CDR3 is CASSLPSGRPEQYF. CDR3 DNA sequence: TGCGCCAGCAGCTTACCTAGCGGGAGACCCGAGCAGTACTTC.

A few counts support this clone. The chain employs TRBV4-2 and TRBJ2-1; 8 bases fit TRBD2. The trim removed 4 bases at V and 4 bases at J, leaving 6 bases unmatched. Per germline, CDR1 LGHNA and CDR2 YNFKEQ. The length of the CDR3 is 15 residues. This CDR3 reads CASSPGPSGYNEQFF. CDR3 nucleotides: TGTGCCAGCAGCCCAGGCCCTAGCGGGTACAATGAGCAGTTCTTC.

This clone has only a few counts. The chain is built from TRBV7-9 and TRBJ1-4; TRBD1 matches at 8 bases. CDR1 and CDR2 from the germline V gene are SEHNR and FQNEAQ (reference sequence). The V and J ends lost 1 base and 5 bases, in that order; junction bases with no gene match: 0. This CDR3 has 14 amino acids. CDR3 bases: TGTGCCAGCAGCTTAGGGGACAGGAATGAAAAACTGTTTTTT. Its protein product is CASSLGDRNEKLFF.

The table lists this clone with a few counts. The V gene is TRBV5-1, the J gene TRBJ1-2; TRBD1 matches 7 bases. This CDR3 has 15 amino acids. The germline V gene encodes CDR1 SGHRS and CDR2 YFSETQ. With V trimmed by 3 bases and J by 0 bases, 5 bases remained unmatched. CDR3 in amino acids: CASSSRQGSNYGYTF. The CDR3 nucleotides are TGCGCCAGCAGCTCCCGACAGGGATCTAACTATGGCTACACCTTC. Full variable domain (remainder filled in from reference TRBV5-1 and TRBJ1-2): KAGVTQTPRYLIKTRGQQVTLSCSPISGHRSVSWYQQTPGQGLQFLFEYFSETQRNKGNFPGRFSGRQFSNSRSEMNVSTLELGDSALYLCASSSRQGSNYGYTFGSGTRLTVV.

This clone was recorded a few times. The CDR3 nucleotides are TGCGCCAGCAGTCCTAGCGGGGGTCAAGAGACCCAGTACTTC. It specifies CASSPSGGQETQYF. V is TRBV10-2 and J is TRBJ2-5; 10 nucleotides match TRBD2. J gave up 2 bases and V 5 bases, and 2 bases lay outside the gene matches. This CDR3 comprises 14 residues. CDR1 WSHSY and CDR2 SAAADI come from the germline V gene.

This chain joins TRBV9 and TRBJ2-7; TRBD1 matches 8 bases. CDR3 length: 15 residues. Losses at the gene ends were 0 bases for V and 0 bases for J; bases not matched to a gene: 2. CDR1 and CDR2 from the germline V gene are SGDLS and YYNGEE. The CDR3 loop is CASSVEGQASYEQYF. In DNA, the CDR3 is TGTGCCAGCAGCGTAGAGGGACAGGCCTCCTACGAGCAGTACTTC.

In its sample, this clone was seen a few times. The chain uses TRBV10-3 and TRBJ2-7; weak D call: TRBD2 (5 bases). Germline CDR1 is ENHRY and CDR2 is SYGVKD. The CDR3 has 12 residues. The V gene lost 4 bases and the J gene lost 5 bases, with 9 bases spanning the gap. CDR3 bases: TGTGCCATCAGTGCGACCGGGAACGAGCAGTACTTC. It yields the protein CAISATGNEQYF.

The CDR3 coding sequence is TGTGCCAGCAGCCAGACAGGATACAATGAGCAGTTCTTC. This codes for CASSQTGYNEQFF. V usage is TRBV7-3 and J usage is TRBJ2-1, with a possible D match to TRBD1 (6 bases). The CDR3 sequence is 13 residues long. V was cut by 5 bases and J by 4 bases, with 9 bases left in between. Per germline, CDR1 SGHTA and CDR2 FQGTGA.

The V and J genes are TRBV4-1 and TRBJ2-1; tentatively, D is TRBD2 (5 bases). From germline, CDR1 is MGHRA and CDR2 YSYEKL. The CDR3 totals 15 residues. Trimming shortened V by 1 base and J by 4 bases, and 11 bases separated the two germline ends. As DNA, the CDR3 is TGCGCCAGCAGCCAAGGGGGATGGACTTACAATGAGCAGTTCTTC. Translation gives CASSQGGWTYNEQFF.